This TCR beta chain was documented in a study of CD8 T cells in Susac syndrome. Notes on the study in general: In its TCR sequencing and HLA analysis, the study acknowledged that the number of individuals was relatively small.

V lost 3 bases to trimming and J lost 3 bases, with 10 bases between them. The CDR3 length is 13 residues. Germline CDR1 DFQATT, CDR2 SNEGSKA (reference sequence). Random hexamers served to reverse transcribe about 0.45 to 1 ug RNA. Amplification of TCR beta CDR3 used immunoSEQ multiplex PCR across 54 Vbeta and 13 Jbeta. TCRdb processed the immunoSEQ multiplex PCR reads anew with MiXCR; each CDR3 protein has one entry. The sample yields about 120,000 distinct CDR3 sequences, around 90% seen once. In regard to this clonotype: Its matching antigen is unknown.

Peripheral blood CD8+ and CD4+ T cells were profiled by TCR beta sequencing. Bulk CD8+ and CD4+ cells came from magnetic negative isolation; CD8+ TEMRA by FACS. This chain connects TRBV20-1 to TRBJ2-3, with no clear D. Input material: CD8+ T cells from PBMCs. This sequence originates from a human donor in good health. CDR3: CSASGPGTDTQYF. The DNA for the CDR3 is TGCAGTGCTAGCGGGCCTGGTACAGATACGCAGTATTTT.